The T cell receptor (beta chain) under discussion was sequenced for a study of blood T cell repertoires in COVID-19. Study details: Italy, Spain and the United States were the sources of the convalescent and acute COVID-19 samples. In each case, the material was cDNA or gDNA derived from T cells, B-cell-depleted T cells, or PBMCs.

In the original workflow: It was from reference gene primer amplification that nucleated cell counts were estimated. TCRdb's table, derived via immunoSEQ multiplex PCR, lists solely in-frame clones and lacks some. Clone size and V and J calls were adopted from that table, with D and trimming inferred from the DNA. There are about 160,000 clones in the sample; roughly 86% occur only once, and 3.5% to 4% lies in the top ten. The CDR3 extends over 16 amino acids. In germline, CDR1 is LNHDA, CDR2 SQIVND (reference sequence). V gave up 5 bases and J gave up 4 bases; unmatched junction bases: 9. Sequencing used peripheral blood. This sequence joins TRBV19 and TRBJ1-1; 11 bases fit TRBD1. The TCR was taken from a woman aged 55-75 years who had recovered from COVID-19. This chain's CDR3 is CASSSWTGGWATEAFF. Here the CDR3 DNA reads TGTGCCAGTAGTTCATGGACAGGGGGCTGGGCCACTGAAGCTTTCTTT.